This T cell receptor (beta chain) is drawn from a study of cytotoxic CD8 clonotypes in ibrutinib-treated CLL. General study findings and limits: Under therapy, public clonotypes either contracted or stayed stable, and they were uncommon. Clonality was elevated at ibrutinib response and had returned toward baseline at progression.

This clone was counted ten times or more. Its matching antigen is unknown. The CDR3 sequence is 13 residues long. The germline CDR1 and CDR2 sequences are SGHVS and FQNEAQ. V was trimmed by 5 bases and J by 2 bases, leaving 10 bases between them. Measured with immunoSEQ multiplex PCR; TCRdb has only the in-frame clones, and not every one. The sample holds roughly 56,000 clones, more than 70% seen once. This chain connects TRBV7-8 to TRBJ2-7; D remains unclear. The receptor comes from a human donor with chronic lymphocytic leukemia. The sequenced sample was PBMCs, obtained after 12 months of ibrutinib treatment. The CDR3 nucleotides are TGTGCCAGCAGCGTCGGGCGGACCTACGAGCAGTACTTC. Translating gives CASSVGRTYEQYF.